This section outlines one TCR beta chain sequence together with its context. Antigen unknown. This sample is drawn from a study of T cell responses to AZD1222 COVID-19 vaccine. Study outcomes and limitations: Only a handful of AZD1222 recipients were seropositive at baseline. Donors in the cohort were predominantly white British and more often female, and clonal diversity was possibly underestimated. CD4 TCRs covered the whole spike, strongest at regions 160-218 and 743-854. Unmutated variant regions are reportedly the target of nearly half of TCRs that are spike-specific.

Sequenced by immunoSEQ multiplex PCR; TCRdb stores in-frame clones only, minus some. The table includes roughly 130,000 clones, 88% detected once. Sequenced here: peripheral blood, sampled on day 0 of MenACWY control vaccination. The receptor's source is an adult in good health.

In DNA, the CDR3 is TGTGCCAGCAGCTTGCGGAGGATTAGCGGGAGTTTGCGAACCTACGAGCAGTACTTC. It codes for CASSLRRISGSLRTYEQYF. The chain has TRBV5-5 and TRBJ2-7; TRBD2 matches at 9 bases. The V and J ends lost 1 base and 2 bases, in that order; junction bases with no gene match: 16. Germline assignment: CDR1 SGHKS and CDR2 YYEKEE (reference sequence). This CDR3 has 19 amino acids. Based on the CDR3 plus reference TRBV5-5 and TRBJ2-7, the full variable domain is DAGVTQSPTHLIKTRGQQVTLRCSPISGHKSVSWYQQVLGQGPQFIFQYYEKEERGRGNFPDRFSARQFPNYSSELNVNALLLGDSALYLCASSLRRISGSLRTYEQYFGPGTRLTVT.